Below, 27 T cell receptor beta chains from the same sample are listed, as sequenced in a study of PD-L1 blockade in urothelial cancer. TCRdb's copy holds only in-frame clones and misses some; the assay was immunoSEQ multiplex PCR. This sample has some 120,000 clones; roughly 82% occur once, and the top ten carry around 2.4%. Time point indicated: peripheral blood 6 weeks after treatment start. Sample: PBMCs, taken around atezolizumab (anti-PD-L1) treatment. These receptor sequences come from a man between 50 and 59 years old with urothelial cancer.

CDR3 loop: CASKSAGGSQETQYF. CDR3 DNA sequence: TGTGCCAGCAAGTCAGCGGGAGGCTCCCAAGAGACCCAGTACTTC. The rearrangement joins TRBV2 to TRBJ2-5, with TRBD2 identical over 9 bases. The CDR3 extends over 15 amino acids. CDR1 and CDR2 from the germline V gene are SNHLY and FYNNEI. Germline trimming cut 7 bases from V and 1 base from J; bases unmatched to any gene: 7.

The chain has TRBV7-9 and TRBJ2-1; the match to TRBD2 covers 7 bases. V lost 6 bases to trimming and J lost 7 bases; unmatched junction nucleotides: 12. CDR3 length: 15 amino acids. CDR1 is SEHNR, CDR2 FQNEAQ, per germline (reference sequence). The CDR3 nucleotides are TGTGCCAGCAGTCATGCCTCTAGCGGACTAAATGAGCAGTTCTTC. This sequence encodes CASSHASSGLNEQFF.

This clone was seen at least ten times. The chain joins TRBV7-9 to TRBJ1-1; tentative D call: TRBD1 (6 bases). The CDR3 sequence is 14 residues long. Germline V gene lookup returns CDR1 SEHNR and CDR2 FQNEAQ (reference sequence). V shed 2 bases and J shed 5 bases, with 12 bases lying between them. The CDR3 DNA sequence: TGTGCCAGCAGCTTAACAGGGCTCGAGACTGAAGCTTTCTTT. As protein: CASSLTGLETEAFF.

This clone was found once. This sequence joins TRBV5-1 and TRBJ2-1; weak D call: TRBD1 (7 bases). The germline V gene encodes CDR1 SGHRS and CDR2 YFSETQ. V was clipped by 2 bases and J by 0 bases, with 9 bases between them. This CDR3 has 15 amino acids. The DNA of the CDR3 is TGCGCCAGCAGCTTTCAGGGGGGCTCCTACAATGAGCAGTTCTTC. Protein: CASSFQGGSYNEQFF.

The chain uses TRBV23-1 and TRBJ2-7; maybe TRBD1 (6 bases). TRBV23-1 is assigned to the ORF class and has an uncertain function. The length of the CDR3 is 14 residues. The germline V and J ends were trimmed by 6 bases and 0 bases, with 12 bases remaining between them. The CDR3 is CASRTGSHSYEQYF. The CDR3 DNA follows: TGCGCCAGCAGAACAGGGTCCCACTCCTACGAGCAGTACTTC.

The chain's CDR3 is CASRTPLGGSSYEQYF. CDR3 DNA sequence: TGTGCCAGCAGGACCCCCCTTGGCGGGAGCAGCTACGAGCAGTACTTC. The chain couples TRBV6-6 to TRBJ2-7; 7 nucleotides match TRBD2. The CDR3 consists of 16 residues. V was clipped by 6 bases and J by 3 bases; unmatched bases: 14. Per the germline V gene, CDR1 is MNHNY and CDR2 is SVGAGI (reference sequence).

The CDR3 loop is CASSSPRGLGANVLTF. CDR3 DNA sequence: TGTGCCAGCAGTTCCCCTAGGGGGCTTGGGGCCAACGTCCTGACTTTC. The chain uses TRBV28 and TRBJ2-6, with TRBD1 matching over 7 bases. This CDR3 has 16 residues. J was trimmed by 3 bases and V by 4 bases; bases with no gene match: 6. Germline V gives CDR1 MDHEN, CDR2 SYDVKM.

The rearrangement links TRBV20-1 to TRBJ1-5; D call uncertain. Between the trimmed V and J ends, which lost 2 bases and 14 bases, there was a span of 13 bases. There are 11 residues in the CDR3. CDR1 is DFQATT and CDR2 is SNEGSKA in the germline V gene (reference sequence). CDR3 nucleotide sequence: TGCAGTGCTAGATTAGACTCCGGAAAGCATTTT. The encoded protein is CSARLDSGKHF.

V gene TRBV5-1 combines with J gene TRBJ1-2; a weak D match, TRBD1 (6 bases). The CDR3 spans 13 residues. The germline V gene encodes CDR1 SGHRS and CDR2 YFSETQ. V lost 0 bases to trimming and J lost 8 bases, with 11 bases between them. CDR3 sequence reads: CASSLARRGGYTF. Here the CDR3 DNA reads TGCGCCAGCAGCTTGGCCCGCAGGGGAGGCTACACCTTC.

This sequence joins TRBV7-2 and TRBJ1-4; D is unresolved. Per germline, CDR1 SGHTA and CDR2 FQGNSA. V lost 0 bases, J lost 4 bases, and 6 bases lay in between. The CDR3 totals 14 residues. CDR3 DNA: TGTGCCAGCAGCTTAGCGGGGAGTAATGAAAAACTGTTTTTT. Protein sequence: CASSLAGSNEKLFF.

The chain recombines TRBV2 with TRBJ1-6; weak D call: TRBD1 (5 bases). With 8 bases removed from V and 14 bases from J, the gap between germline ends came to 25 bases. The CDR3 is 15 residues long. CDR1 and CDR2 from the germline V gene are SNHLY and FYNNEI. CDR3 sequence reads: CASSIDSHISMSLHF. The CDR3 coding sequence is TGTGCCAGCTCCATCGACAGCCATATTTCTATGTCCCTCCACTTT.

This clone has just one count. The J gene is TRBJ2-7, the V gene TRBV7-2; 9 bases are shared with TRBD2. Germline CDR1 SGHTA, CDR2 FQGNSA. The length of the CDR3 is 15 residues. V dropped 1 base and J dropped 1; count of bases not matched to a gene: 2. The DNA for the CDR3 is TGTGCCAGCAGCTTAGAAAGCGGGAGGTCCTACGAGCAGTACTTC. It specifies CASSLESGRSYEQYF.

Turning to this clone: A junction end diverges from the germline sequence, so it may reflect a read error. This chain uses TRBV5-4 with TRBJ2-3, with 9 bases lining up with TRBD2. This CDR3 region has 17 residues. The germline V gene encodes CDR1 SGHNT and CDR2 YYREEE (reference sequence). CDR3 protein: CASSSGGLAGFTNTQYF. The CDR3 DNA reads TGTGCCAGCAGCTCCGGAGGTCTAGCGGGATTCACAAATACGCAGTATTTT.

The chain recombines TRBV7-3 with TRBJ2-5; 8 bases match TRBD2. Trimming cost V 6 bases and J 5 bases; bases outside gene matches: 8. In germline, CDR1 is SGHTA, CDR2 FQGTGA. CDR3 length: 14 residues. The CDR3 nucleotides are TGTGCCAGCAGTCGGAGCGGGGGAGGCGAGACCCAGTACTTC. Its protein product is CASSRSGGGETQYF. The entire variable domain, with the rest obtained from reference TRBV7-3 and TRBJ2-5, is as follows: GAGVSQTPSNKVTEKGKYVELRCDPISGHTALYWYRQSLGQGPEFLIYFQGTGAADDSGLPNDRFFAVRPEGSVSTLKIQRTERGDSAVYLCASSRSGGGETQYFGPGTRLLVL.

This chain links TRBV10-3 with TRBJ2-1; the match to TRBD2 covers 8 bases. CDR1 ENHRY and CDR2 SYGVKD come from the germline V gene. V lost 0 bases and J lost 2; bases outside the gene matches: 9. CDR3 size: 18 residues. This CDR3 reads CAISESTIAGRTYNEQFF. The DNA for the CDR3 is TGTGCCATCAGTGAGTCCACAATAGCGGGAAGGACCTACAATGAGCAGTTCTTC.

V gene TRBV27 combines with J gene TRBJ2-7, with a weak D call TRBD1 (7 bases). This CDR3 comprises 14 residues. The V end was cut by 5 bases, the J end by 5 bases, with 16 bases between. The V gene's germline CDR1 is MNHEY and CDR2 SMNVEV (reference sequence). The CDR3 loop is CASSGTARGNEQYF. The CDR3 DNA sequence: TGTGCCAGCAGTGGGACAGCTCGGGGGAACGAGCAGTACTTC.

The chain couples TRBV20-1 to TRBJ1-1, with D possibly being TRBD1 (6 bases). Germline V lookup: CDR1 DFQATT, CDR2 SNEGSKA (reference sequence). The CDR3 covers 11 residues. V lost 6 bases and J 9 bases, leaving 14 bases between the germline ends. The CDR3 DNA reads as TGCAGTGCACTGGAAACAGGGAAAGCTTTCTTT. Translating gives CSALETGKAFF.

The genes are TRBV28 and TRBJ1-5; D gene uncertain. The CDR3 totals 15 residues. V was trimmed by 3 bases and J by 2 bases, leaving 11 bases between them. The germline gives CDR1 MDHEN, CDR2 SYDVKM. The CDR3 DNA follows: TGTGCCAGCAGTTTTGAGGGTTACGGCAATCAGCCCCAGCATTTT. Its protein is CASSFEGYGNQPQHF.

The chain employs TRBV7-2 and TRBJ2-5, with a weak D call TRBD2 (6 bases). The CDR3 spans 16 residues. The germline V and J ends were trimmed by 2 bases and 6 bases, with 19 bases remaining between them. From germline, CDR1 is SGHTA and CDR2 FQGNSA. CDR3 DNA: TGTGCCAGCAGCTTAAGAGAGCGGGCAGGCGGACAGACCCAGTACTTC. Protein sequence: CASSLRERAGGQTQYF. The complete variable domain, with remaining parts taken from reference TRBV7-2 and TRBJ2-5, reads GAGVSQSPSNKVTEKGKDVELRCDPISGHTALYWYRQSLGQGLEFLIYFQGNSAPDKSGLPSDRFSAERTGGSVSTLTIQRTQQEDSAVYLCASSLRERAGGQTQYFGPGTRLLVL.

The chain combines TRBV9 with TRBJ2-6; D may be TRBD2 (6 bases). The V gene's germline CDR1 is SGDLS and CDR2 YYNGEE. The CDR3 is made up of 18 amino acids. V was clipped by 0 bases and J by 2 bases, with 15 bases between them. The chain's CDR3 is CASSVVTAGGAGANVLTF. CDR3 nucleotide sequence: TGTGCCAGCAGCGTAGTTACAGCAGGAGGGGCTGGGGCCAACGTCCTGACTTTC.

This clone was seen only a few times. The V gene is TRBV27, the J gene TRBJ2-1; 7 nucleotides align to TRBD2. The CDR3 has 15 amino acids. CDR1 and CDR2 (germline): MNHEY, SMNVEV (reference sequence). Trimming removed 7 bases from V and 7 bases from J; junction bases left unmatched: 13. The CDR3 reads CASTFSGSWTNEQFF. Here the CDR3 DNA reads TGTGCCAGCACCTTTAGCGGGTCCTGGACTAATGAGCAGTTCTTC.

The genes are TRBV29-1 and TRBJ1-1, with D possibly being TRBD1 (6 bases). Germline V gene lookup returns CDR1 SQVTM and CDR2 ANQGSEA. The V gene lost 6 bases and the J gene lost 4 bases, with 12 bases spanning the gap. The CDR3 is made up of 12 amino acids. The CDR3 coding sequence is TGCAGCGTGGAACAGGGTTTCACTGAAGCTTTCTTT. It yields the protein CSVEQGFTEAFF.

This chain uses TRBV5-1 with TRBJ1-1; 12 bases match TRBD1. J gave up 4 bases and V 6 bases, and 10 bases lay outside the gene matches. CDR1 SGHRS and CDR2 YFSETQ come from the germline V gene. The CDR3 is 16 residues long. CDR3 DNA sequence: TGCGCCAGCATTGGGGGGACAGGGGGCGCGTTCACTGAAGCTTTCTTT. It is translated as CASIGGTGGAFTEAFF. Full variable domain (remainder filled in from reference TRBV5-1 and TRBJ1-1): KAGVTQTPRYLIKTRGQQVTLSCSPISGHRSVSWYQQTPGQGLQFLFEYFSETQRNKGNFPGRFSGRQFSNSRSEMNVSTLELGDSALYLCASIGGTGGAFTEAFFGQGTRLTVV.

This clone was recorded only once. The chain recombines TRBV7-8 with TRBJ2-1, with 8 bases lining up with TRBD2. The CDR3 is 14 amino acids. The ends lost 5 bases at V and 8 bases at J; junction bases unmatched: 8. From germline, CDR1 is SGHVS and CDR2 FQNEAQ. CDR3 nucleotide sequence: TGTGCCAGCAGCCCCCGGACTAGCTGGTATGAGCAGTTCTTC. Translating gives CASSPRTSWYEQFF.

The chain carries TRBV5-5 and TRBJ1-3; 8 bases are shared with TRBD1. CDR3 length: 15 residues. CDR1 is SGHKS and CDR2 is YYEKEE in the germline V gene (reference sequence). J lost 3 bases, V lost 0 bases, and 2 bases had no gene match. CDR3 in amino acids: CASSLAGTGGNTIYF. The CDR3 region has the DNA TGTGCCAGCAGCTTGGCCGGGACAGGTGGAAACACCATATATTTT.

This chain connects TRBV9 to TRBJ1-2; TRBD1 is a possible D gene (6 bases). This CDR3 is built from 17 residues. In germline, CDR1 is SGDLS, CDR2 YYNGEE. Deletions cut 3 bases from V and 0 bases from J, with 18 bases between. CDR3 in DNA: TGTGCCAGCAGCGCTAGGGGGGGAGGGCAAGCTAACTATGGCTACACCTTC. This codes for CASSARGGGQANYGYTF.

This clone was picked up a small number of times. The rearrangement joins TRBV5-8 to TRBJ1-6; possible D gene TRBD1, 6 bases. CDR1 is SGHTS, CDR2 YDEGEE, per germline. The CDR3 runs 13 residues. V lost 4 bases, J lost 7 bases, and 9 bases lay in between. CDR3 DNA: TGTGCCAGCAGCCCCGGACAGAATTCACCCCTCCACTTT. Its translation: CASSPGQNSPLHF.